These 21 T cell receptor beta chains originate from one sample sequenced in a study of T cell responses to AZD1222 COVID-19 vaccine. Produced via immunoSEQ multiplex PCR; TCRdb's table is partial and in-frame only. The sample holds just under 95,000 clones, approximately 91% seen once. Sequencing used peripheral blood, obtained on day 0 of AZD1222 vaccination. The receptors stem from an adult in good health.

The chain joins TRBV6-5 to TRBJ1-1; D remains unclear. Germline lookup yields CDR1 MNHEY and CDR2 SVGAGI. Between the trimmed V and J ends, which lost 0 bases and 3 bases, there was a span of 11 bases. This CDR3 has 15 amino acids. Here the CDR3 reads CASSYSLGVDTEAFF. The CDR3, as DNA: TGTGCCAGCAGTTACTCGCTAGGCGTTGACACTGAAGCTTTCTTT.

The rearrangement uses TRBV14 and TRBJ2-1, with D tentatively TRBD1 (5 bases). Germline loops: CDR1 SGHDN, CDR2 FVKESK. The length of the CDR3 is 16 residues. Trimming cost V 3 bases and J 1 base, with 13 bases left between them. The CDR3 loop reads CASSQGLGASYNEQFF. The CDR3 DNA is TGTGCCAGCAGCCAGGGTTTAGGGGCATCCTACAATGAGCAGTTCTTC.

This chain links TRBV5-4 with TRBJ1-6; a possible D gene is TRBD1 (5 bases). This CDR3 region has 14 residues. Trimming removed 2 bases at V and 8 bases at J, with 11 bases between. CDR1 is SGHNT, CDR2 YYREEE, per germline (reference sequence). CDR3 in amino acids: CASSFLTEDSPLHF. CDR3 DNA sequence: TGTGCCAGCAGCTTTTTGACAGAAGATTCACCCCTCCACTTT.

There are a few counts of this clone. The chain links TRBV18 to TRBJ2-5, with 9 bases aligning to TRBD2. Trimming took 6 bases from V and 4 from J; bases not matched to a gene: 3. The germline CDR1 and CDR2 sequences are KGHSH and LQKENI. This CDR3 is built from 13 residues. The CDR3 nucleotides are TGTGCCAGCTCTCAGACTAGCGGAGAGACCCAGTACTTC. It is translated as CASSQTSGETQYF.

The CDR3 sequence is CASSPWGARKTNTEAFF. CDR3 in DNA: TGTGCCAGCAGCCCATGGGGGGCTCGTAAGACGAACACTGAAGCTTTCTTT. V and J are TRBV6-2 or TRBV6-3 and TRBJ1-1; maybe TRBD1 (6 bases). CDR1 MNHEY and CDR2 SVGEGT come from the germline V gene. The CDR3 totals 17 residues. The germline V and J ends were trimmed by 6 bases and 1 base, with 21 bases remaining between them.

The chain joins TRBV16 to TRBJ1-5; D is unclear. V was clipped by 2 bases and J by 5 bases, with 13 bases between them. Germline-derived CDR1 and CDR2 are KGHSY and FQNENV. This CDR3 spans 15 amino acids. The CDR3 nucleotides are TGTGCCAGCAGCCAACCCTTACGGGGATATCAGCCCCAGCATTTT. Amino acid sequence: CASSQPLRGYQPQHF.

J is TRBJ2-2 and V is TRBV19; D may be TRBD2 (5 bases). The CDR3 extends over 14 amino acids. Trimming left V 7 bases short and J 1 base short, with 10 bases between. Germline V gene sequence: CDR1 LNHDA, CDR2 SQIVND (reference sequence). The CDR3 reads CASIARGNTGELFF. The CDR3, as DNA: TGTGCCAGTATCGCACGGGGGAACACCGGGGAGCTGTTTTTT.

The sample holds one count of this clone. This chain links TRBV28 with TRBJ2-5, with TRBD1 matching 7 bases. The ends lost 4 bases at V and 5 bases at J; junction bases unmatched: 13. The CDR3 covers 16 residues. The germline V gene encodes CDR1 MDHEN and CDR2 SYDVKM. CDR3 in DNA: TGTGCCAGCAGTTCCAACAGGGGCGCAGGTGGGGAGACCCAGTACTTC. Its translation: CASSSNRGAGGETQYF. Combining the CDR3 with reference TRBV28 and TRBJ2-5 gives the whole variable domain DVKVTQSSRYLVKRTGEKVFLECVQDMDHENMFWYRQDPGLGLRLIYFSYDVKMKEKGDIPEGYSVSREKKERFSLILESASTNQTSMYLCASSSNRGAGGETQYFGPGTRLLVL.

The chain is built from TRBV5-1 and TRBJ1-2; 7 nucleotides agree with TRBD1. The germline V gene encodes CDR1 SGHRS and CDR2 YFSETQ. The trim removed 4 bases at V and 8 bases at J, leaving 8 bases unmatched. The CDR3 sequence is 13 residues long. In DNA form, the CDR3 reads TGCGCCAGCAGCCGGGACAGCCTCTACGGCTACACCTTC. Protein product: CASSRDSLYGYTF.

This chain joins TRBV5-4 and TRBJ2-3, with 9 bases that match TRBD1. Germline V CDR1 and CDR2: SGHNT, YYREEE (reference sequence). The V segment lost 4 bases and the J segment 3 bases; nucleotides outside the gene matches: 6. The length of the CDR3 is 15 residues. CDR3 nucleotide sequence: TGTGCCAGCAGCAGGGCCGGGACAGGGACAGATACGCAGTATTTT. This encodes CASSRAGTGTDTQYF.

The chain uses TRBV19 and TRBJ2-1, with a possible D match to TRBD1 (5 bases). V lost 4 bases and J 4 bases, leaving 11 bases between the germline ends. This CDR3 comprises 14 residues. CDR1 is LNHDA, CDR2 SQIVND, per germline (reference sequence). In DNA form, the CDR3 reads TGTGCCAGTAGTAAGGGGTGGGATTACAATGAGCAGTTCTTC. This translates into CASSKGWDYNEQFF.

The chain employs TRBV7-3 and TRBJ1-3, with D tentatively TRBD1 (5 bases). The CDR3 extends over 15 amino acids. In germline, CDR1 is SGHTA, CDR2 FQGTGA. Between the trimmed V and J ends, which lost 6 bases and 2 bases, there was a span of 14 bases. CDR3 sequence reads: CASSGQGLPGNTIYF. The DNA for the CDR3 is TGTGCCAGCAGTGGGCAGGGTCTTCCTGGAAACACCATATATTTT.

This chain links TRBV13 with TRBJ1-6, with unresolved D. Germline assignment: CDR1 PRHDT and CDR2 FYEKMQ (reference sequence). This CDR3 has 14 amino acids. The V and J ends lost 3 bases and 9 bases respectively, with 12 bases between them. In DNA, the CDR3 is TGTGCCAGCAGCTTTACCGCGGCCAGTTCACCCCTCCACTTT. Amino acid sequence: CASSFTAASSPLHF.

The CDR3 sequence: CASSPQVRQETQYF. DNA for the CDR3: TGTGCCAGCTCACCACAAGTCAGGCAAGAGACCCAGTACTTC. The gene calls are TRBV18 and TRBJ2-5; unclear D gene. This CDR3 is built from 14 residues. Per the germline V gene, CDR1 is KGHSH and CDR2 is LQKENI. The V gene lost 1 base and the J gene lost 2 bases, with 8 bases spanning the gap.

This clone was counted a single time. J is TRBJ2-1 and V is TRBV6-2 or TRBV6-3, with TRBD2 matching 10 bases. The V gene's germline CDR1 is MNHEY and CDR2 SVGEGT. This CDR3 region has 20 residues. The V and J ends lost 2 bases and 2 bases, in that order; junction bases with no gene match: 15. The CDR3 sequence is CASSYMGSLLAGGTYNEQFF. As DNA, the CDR3 is TGTGCCAGCAGTTACATGGGGAGCCTCTTAGCGGGGGGAACCTACAATGAGCAGTTCTTC.

This clone has just one count. The chain links TRBV6-2 or TRBV6-3 to TRBJ2-5; D may be TRBD1 or TRBD2 (5 bases each). The CDR3 totals 15 residues. Germline V gene data show CDR1 as MNHEY and CDR2 as SVGEGT. V was cut by 6 bases and J by 3 bases, with 17 bases left in between. CDR3 nucleotides: TGTGCCAGCAGCTCCCGGGTCAGGGAGAAAGAGACCCAGTACTTC. This encodes CASSSRVREKETQYF.

V is TRBV7-2 and J is TRBJ1-3; no clear D. The V end lost 4 bases, the J end lost 3 bases, and 13 bases lay between the germline ends. This CDR3 has 15 residues. Germline V gene data show CDR1 as SGHTA and CDR2 as FQGNSA. This CDR3 reads CASSSGRPFGNTIYF. In nucleotides, the CDR3 is TGTGCCAGCAGCTCCGGGCGACCCTTTGGAAACACCATATATTTT.

This chain joins TRBV28 and TRBJ1-1; D gene uncertain. Trimming shortened V by 4 bases and J by 0 bases, and 12 bases separated the two germline ends. The CDR3 has 15 residues. Germline-derived CDR1 and CDR2 are MDHEN and SYDVKM. The CDR3 sequence: CASSYPGQVNTEAFF. In nucleotides, the CDR3 is TGTGCCAGCAGTTACCCGGGCCAGGTGAACACTGAAGCTTTCTTT.

This clone was counted between two and nine times. The V and J genes are TRBV7-2 and TRBJ2-2, with D maybe TRBD1 (6 bases). CDR1 and CDR2 from the germline V gene are SGHTA and FQGNSA. This CDR3 has 14 residues. V was trimmed by 0 bases and J by 6 bases, leaving 8 bases between them. CDR3 residues: CASSLASGAGELFF. In DNA, the CDR3 is TGTGCCAGCAGCTTAGCTTCAGGGGCCGGGGAGCTGTTTTTT.

The J gene is TRBJ2-2, the V gene TRBV5-4; 8 bases map to TRBD2. Per germline, CDR1 SGHNT and CDR2 YYREEE (reference sequence). The V gene end was trimmed by 4 bases and the J gene end by 4 bases; junction bases not matched to a gene: 12. The CDR3 contains 17 residues. This chain's CDR3 is CASSHGGVVLRTGELFF. The CDR3 DNA sequence: TGTGCCAGCAGCCACGGGGGGGTGGTTTTACGCACCGGGGAGCTGTTTTTT.

V usage is TRBV28 and J usage is TRBJ1-2; 11 bases fit TRBD1. CDR1 is MDHEN, CDR2 SYDVKM, per germline. With V trimmed by 6 bases and J by 8 bases, 11 bases remained unmatched. CDR3 length: 15 residues. The CDR3, as DNA: TGTGCCAGCAGGTCGGGAGCGGGACAGGGGGGCGGCTACACCTTC. It specifies CASRSGAGQGGGYTF.